This TCR beta chain stems from a study of cytomegalovirus exposure and HLA in healthy donors. Study-wide findings and caveats: Reportedly, diagnosis of cytomegalovirus status by the classifier showed high specificity and sensitivity. Listed as cytomegalovirus-associated were around 160 TCR beta chains. That first-cohort TCR clusters tended to co-occur in the approximately 110 validation repertoires was found in a later analysis. Testing in vitro showed a few CMV-associated chains specific for CMV antigens.

With respect to this clone: The target antigen is unknown.

The germline gives CDR1 SGHTA, CDR2 FQGNSA. This CDR3 has 17 residues. V was cut by 0 bases and J by 5 bases, with 16 bases left in between. Assay used: immunoSEQ multiplex PCR; TCRdb lists only in-frame clones, some missing. The data hold about 38,000 clones, with around 93% observed a single time. This chain connects TRBV7-2 to TRBJ2-2; D possibly corresponds to TRBD2 (5 bases). The sample was PBMCs. The receptor was isolated from a man aged 18 to 29 in good health and CMV-seronegative. The DNA for the CDR3 is TGTGCCAGCAGCTTAGCCGGGGTGGACCGGGGAACCGGGGAGCTGTTTTTT. Its protein is CASSLAGVDRGTGELFF.